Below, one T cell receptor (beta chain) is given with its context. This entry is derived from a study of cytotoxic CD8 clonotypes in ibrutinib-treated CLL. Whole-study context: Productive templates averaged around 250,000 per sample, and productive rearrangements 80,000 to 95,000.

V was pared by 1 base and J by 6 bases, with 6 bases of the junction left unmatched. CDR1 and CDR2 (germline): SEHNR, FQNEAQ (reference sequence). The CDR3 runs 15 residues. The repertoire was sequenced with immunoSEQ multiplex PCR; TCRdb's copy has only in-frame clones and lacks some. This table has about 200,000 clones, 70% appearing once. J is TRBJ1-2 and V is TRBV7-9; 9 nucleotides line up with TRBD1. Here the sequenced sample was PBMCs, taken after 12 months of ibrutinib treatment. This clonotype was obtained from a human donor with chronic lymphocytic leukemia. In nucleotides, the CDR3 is TGTGCCAGCAGCTTAGGAGTGCGACAGGGGGATGGCTACACCTTC. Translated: CASSLGVRQGDGYTF.